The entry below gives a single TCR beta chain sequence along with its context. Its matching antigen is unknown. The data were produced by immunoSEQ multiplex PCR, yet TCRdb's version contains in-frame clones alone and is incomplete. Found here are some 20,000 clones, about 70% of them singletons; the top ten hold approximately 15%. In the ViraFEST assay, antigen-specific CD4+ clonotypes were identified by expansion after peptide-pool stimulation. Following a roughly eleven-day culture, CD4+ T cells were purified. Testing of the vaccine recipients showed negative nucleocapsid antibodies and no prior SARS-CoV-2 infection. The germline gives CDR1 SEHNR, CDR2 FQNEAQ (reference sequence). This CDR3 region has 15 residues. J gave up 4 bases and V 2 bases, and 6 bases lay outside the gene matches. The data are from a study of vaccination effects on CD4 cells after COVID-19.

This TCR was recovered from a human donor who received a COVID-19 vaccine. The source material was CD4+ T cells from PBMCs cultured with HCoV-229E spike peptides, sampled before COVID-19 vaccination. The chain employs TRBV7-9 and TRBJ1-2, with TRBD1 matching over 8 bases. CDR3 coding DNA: TGTGCCAGCAGCTTATCCCTACAGGGGGGCTATGGCTACACCTTC. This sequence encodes CASSLSLQGGYGYTF. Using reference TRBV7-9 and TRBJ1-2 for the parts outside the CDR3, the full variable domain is DTGVSQNPRHKITKRGQNVTFRCDPISEHNRLYWYRQTLGQGPEFLTYFQNEAQLEKSRLLSDRFSAERPKGSFSTLEIQRTEQGDSAMYLCASSLSLQGGYGYTFGSGTRLTVV.